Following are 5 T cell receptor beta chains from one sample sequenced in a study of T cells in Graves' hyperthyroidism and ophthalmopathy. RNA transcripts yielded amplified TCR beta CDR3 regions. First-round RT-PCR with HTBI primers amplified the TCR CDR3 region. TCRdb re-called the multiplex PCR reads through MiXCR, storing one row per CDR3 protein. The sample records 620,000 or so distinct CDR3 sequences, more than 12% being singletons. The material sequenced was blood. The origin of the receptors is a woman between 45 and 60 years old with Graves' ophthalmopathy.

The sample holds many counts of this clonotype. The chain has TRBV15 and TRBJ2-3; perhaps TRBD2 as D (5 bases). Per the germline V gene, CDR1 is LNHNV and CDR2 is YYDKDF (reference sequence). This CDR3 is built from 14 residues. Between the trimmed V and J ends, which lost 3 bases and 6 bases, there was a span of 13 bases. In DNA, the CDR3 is TGTGCCACCAGCAGGAGGGTTACCCAGGATACGCAGTATTTT. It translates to CATSRRVTQDTQYF.

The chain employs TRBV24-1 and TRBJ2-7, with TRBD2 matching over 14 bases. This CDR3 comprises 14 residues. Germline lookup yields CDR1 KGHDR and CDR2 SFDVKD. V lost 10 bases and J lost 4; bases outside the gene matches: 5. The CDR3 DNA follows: TGTGCCACAGGGACTAGCGGGAGTCCGTACGAGCAGTACTTC. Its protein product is CATGTSGSPYEQYF.

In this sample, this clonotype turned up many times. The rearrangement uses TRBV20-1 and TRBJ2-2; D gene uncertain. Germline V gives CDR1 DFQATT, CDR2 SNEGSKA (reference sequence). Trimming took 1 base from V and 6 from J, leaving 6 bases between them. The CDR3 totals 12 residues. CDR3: CSARVSAGELFF. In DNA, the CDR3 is TGCAGTGCTAGAGTTAGTGCCGGGGAGCTGTTTTTT.

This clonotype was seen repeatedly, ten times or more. The CDR3 loop reads CATSDPIPTSGRADEQFF. The CDR3 DNA reads TGTGCCACCAGTGACCCTATACCGACTAGCGGGAGGGCGGATGAGCAGTTCTTC. This chain links TRBV24-1 with TRBJ2-1; 14 bases fit TRBD2. In germline, CDR1 is KGHDR, CDR2 SFDVKD. This CDR3 region has 18 residues. J was trimmed by 8 bases and V by 4 bases; bases with no gene match: 12.

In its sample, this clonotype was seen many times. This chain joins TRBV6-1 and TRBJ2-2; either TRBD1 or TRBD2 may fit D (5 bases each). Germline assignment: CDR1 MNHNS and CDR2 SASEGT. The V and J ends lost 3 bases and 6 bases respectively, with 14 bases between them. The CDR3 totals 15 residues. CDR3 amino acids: CASSEMKGRSGELFF. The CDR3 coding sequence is TGTGCCAGCAGTGAGATGAAGGGACGTTCCGGGGAGCTGTTTTTT.